The 24 T cell receptor beta chains below come from one sample, sequenced in a study of blood T cells in healthy people across ages (dated by TCRdb to 2013 to 2016). Library method: 5' RACE. Sequencing used an Illumina HiSeq 2500. A second PCR of roughly 6 to 11 cycles was run with a J-beta primer mix and a sample-barcoded 5' primer. In TCRdb, the public reads were trimmed at Q25 with fastp and aligned with MiXCR, with productive beta chains retained. Rows with a matching CDR3 protein are joined into one entry that keeps the most common DNA and genes. Counted in this sample were more than 1,000,000 distinct CDR3 sequences; roughly 24% of them appeared once. The ten top clones hold around 0.75% of the sample. A further study also used this sample, focusing on T cells of mothers and their children.

Sequencing was done on a sample of blood. The receptors come from a girl aged 2 to 9 in good health.

This clonotype was seen at least ten times. The chain employs TRBV6-4 and TRBJ2-3, with TRBD2 matching 10 bases. The CDR3 has 15 amino acids. CDR1 and CDR2 from the germline V gene are MRHNA and SNTAGT. V gave up 2 bases and J gave up 4 bases; unmatched junction bases: 3. Here the CDR3 DNA reads TGTGCCAGCAGTGACAGCGGGGGGGCCCCAGATACGCAGTATTTT. Its protein is CASSDSGGAPDTQYF.

V is TRBV24-1 and J is TRBJ2-4; 9 bases match TRBD1. V lost 4 bases to trimming and J lost 4 bases; unmatched junction nucleotides: 1. The CDR3 runs 14 residues. Germline V gives CDR1 KGHDR, CDR2 SFDVKD. CDR3 sequence reads: CATSDGQGKNIQYF. The CDR3 coding sequence is TGTGCCACCAGTGACGGACAGGGGAAAAACATTCAGTACTTC.

J is TRBJ2-1 and V is TRBV5-1; tentatively, D is TRBD1 (6 bases). Germline V CDR1 and CDR2: SGHRS, YFSETQ. CDR3 length: 15 residues. V lost 2 bases and J lost 9, with 18 bases in between. This CDR3 is CASSLLQGGNGEQFF. Here the CDR3 DNA reads TGCGCCAGCAGCTTATTACAGGGTGGGAATGGTGAGCAGTTCTTC.

The J gene is TRBJ1-1, the V gene TRBV20-1, with D tentatively TRBD1 (5 bases). Trimming stripped 0 bases from V and 1 base from J, with 9 bases between. Germline V gene sequence: CDR1 DFQATT, CDR2 SNEGSKA (reference sequence). The CDR3 runs 14 residues. The CDR3 reads CSARDLTENTEAFF. The CDR3 DNA reads as TGCAGTGCTAGAGATCTGACAGAGAACACTGAAGCTTTCTTT.

This clonotype was counted a few times. The V gene is TRBV5-1, the J gene TRBJ1-2, with TRBD1 identical over 7 bases. This CDR3 has 13 amino acids. Looked up from germline, CDR1 is SGHRS and CDR2 is YFSETQ. Unmatched junction bases numbered 9, after V lost 5 bases and J lost 8 bases. The CDR3 reads CASRPDRADGYTF. As DNA, the CDR3 is TGCGCCAGCAGGCCTGACAGGGCTGACGGCTACACCTTC.

CDR3 residues: CASSVGRGRGQETQYF. Written as DNA, the CDR3 is TGTGCCAGCAGCGTAGGGAGGGGGAGAGGCCAAGAGACCCAGTACTTC. J is TRBJ2-5 and V is TRBV9, with D perhaps assigned TRBD1 or TRBD2 (6 bases each). CDR1 and CDR2 from the germline V gene are SGDLS and YYNGEE. The CDR3 sequence is 16 residues long. Trimming took off 0 bases at V and 1 base at J, with 13 bases between the two ends.

The chain couples TRBV28 to TRBJ1-5; unclear D gene. The CDR3 is made up of 16 amino acids. V was pared by 8 bases and J by 2 bases, with 19 bases between. Germline V CDR1 and CDR2: MDHEN, SYDVKM. CDR3 sequence reads: CASSQMSFSGNQPQHF. The DNA for the CDR3 is TGTGCCAGCTCCCAGATGTCGTTTTCTGGCAATCAGCCCCAGCATTTT.

The sample holds a few counts of this clonotype. The V and J genes are TRBV5-1 and TRBJ2-2; D perhaps matches TRBD1 (5 bases). Germline CDR1 is SGHRS and CDR2 is YFSETQ. V lost 1 base, J lost 2 bases, and 12 bases lay in between. The CDR3 length is 16 residues. In DNA, the CDR3 is TGCGCCAGCAGCTTGTTAGGGGCGCCAAACACCGGGGAGCTGTTTTTT. Translating gives CASSLLGAPNTGELFF.

This chain links TRBV2 with TRBJ2-7; 9 nucleotides align to TRBD2. Germline lookup yields CDR1 SNHLY and CDR2 FYNNEI. The CDR3 is 18 residues long. J lost 5 bases, V lost 0 bases, and 14 bases had no gene match. CDR3: CASSEAFGGRADVDEQYF. CDR3 in DNA: TGTGCCAGCAGTGAAGCGTTCGGCGGGAGGGCCGATGTCGACGAGCAGTACTTC.

This clonotype was seen more than once but under ten times. The J gene is TRBJ1-2, the V gene TRBV7-2, with TRBD1 as a possible D gene (6 bases). Trimming removed 5 bases at V and 2 bases at J, with 21 bases between. The CDR3 consists of 17 residues. Germline V gene lookup returns CDR1 SGHTA and CDR2 FQGNSA. CDR3 residues: CASSPRNSGGKNYGYTF. The CDR3 coding sequence is TGTGCCAGCAGCCCAAGGAATTCCGGGGGCAAGAACTATGGCTACACCTTC.

Many counts were recorded for this clonotype. V is TRBV7-3 and J is TRBJ2-2; D gene ambiguous. Germline CDR1 SGHTA, CDR2 FQGTGA. V lost 5 bases to trimming and J lost 5 bases, with 9 bases between them. The CDR3 loop spans 13 amino acids. CDR3 coding DNA: TGTGCCAGCAGCCCGCGCCTAACCGGGGAGCTGTTTTTT. The encoded protein is CASSPRLTGELFF.

This rearrangement joins TRBV7-2 to TRBJ1-1; the match to TRBD1 covers 7 bases. The CDR3 runs 13 residues. J lost 6 bases, V lost 1 base, and 2 bases had no gene match. The V gene's germline CDR1 is SGHTA and CDR2 FQGNSA. As DNA, the CDR3 is TGTGCCAGCAGCTTAGTGACAGGGTCTGAAGCTTTCTTT. This encodes CASSLVTGSEAFF.

The chain employs TRBV29-1 and TRBJ2-7; 9 nucleotides line up with TRBD1. Losses at the gene ends were 4 bases for V and 2 bases for J; bases not matched to a gene: 6. The CDR3 has 14 amino acids. Per germline, CDR1 SQVTM and CDR2 ANQGSEA. Here the CDR3 DNA reads TGCAGCGTTGCACGCGGGGACAGGGCCTACGAGCAGTACTTC. It codes for CSVARGDRAYEQYF.

This clonotype has only a few counts. V and J are TRBV7-9 and TRBJ1-1, with a weak D call TRBD1 (6 bases). Per germline, CDR1 SEHNR and CDR2 FQNEAQ (reference sequence). The V and J ends lost 5 bases and 4 bases respectively, with 17 bases between them. This CDR3 has 15 residues. CDR3 bases: TGTGCCAGCAGCCCCAGACAGGATCAAGGCACTGAAGCTTTCTTT. Translation: CASSPRQDQGTEAFF.

This clonotype was observed a few times. As DNA, the CDR3 is TGTGCCAGCAGCCAAGAAGAAGGTATTAGTGGCTACACCTTC. Translation: CASSQEEGISGYTF. The gene calls are TRBV3-1 and TRBJ1-2; no clear D gene. Germline V gene sequence: CDR1 LGHDT, CDR2 YNNKEL (reference sequence). V lost 0 bases and J lost 7, with 12 bases in between. The CDR3 is made up of 14 amino acids. The full variable domain, with the rest looked up from reference TRBV3-1 and TRBJ1-2, is DTAVSQTPKYLVTQMGNDKSIKCEQNLGHDTMYWYKQDSKKFLKIMFSYNNKELIINETVPNRFSPKSPDKAHLNLHINSLELGDSAVYFCASSQEEGISGYTFGSGTRLTVV.

The chain combines TRBV15 with TRBJ2-6; D unclear. Trimming removed 0 bases at V and 4 bases at J, with 1 base between. This CDR3 contains 13 residues. Germline CDR1 reads LNHNV; CDR2 reads YYDKDF (reference sequence). DNA of the CDR3: TGTGCCACCAGCAGAGAAGGGGCCAACGTCCTGACTTTC. Protein product: CATSREGANVLTF.

The chain combines TRBV29-1 with TRBJ2-3; possibly TRBD2 for D (5 bases). With 6 bases removed from V and 3 bases from J, the gap between germline ends came to 19 bases. The germline V gene encodes CDR1 SQVTM and CDR2 ANQGSEA. There are 15 residues in the CDR3. CDR3 residues: CSVNSLGGSTDTQYF. The CDR3 DNA reads TGCAGCGTGAACTCACTAGGCGGGTCAACAGATACGCAGTATTTT.

The J gene is TRBJ1-2, the V gene TRBV5-1; maybe TRBD1 (6 bases). Germline loops: CDR1 SGHRS, CDR2 YFSETQ. This CDR3 region has 15 residues. V was trimmed by 1 base and J by 2 bases, leaving 12 bases between them. In DNA form, the CDR3 reads TGCGCCAGCAGCTTGCAGGGGCCCCTAAACTATGGCTACACCTTC. This sequence encodes CASSLQGPLNYGYTF.

This clonotype was recorded a few times. The chain links TRBV12-3 or TRBV12-4 to TRBJ1-4; D remains ambiguous. This CDR3 has 12 residues. Deletions cut 5 bases from V and 11 bases from J, with 12 bases between. This CDR3 reads CASSPSPKKLFF. The CDR3 DNA is TGTGCCAGCAGTCCTTCCCCCAAGAAACTGTTTTTT.

For this clonotype: It may be a read error: a sequence one base away is much more abundant. The V and J genes are TRBV9 and TRBJ2-5, with 7 bases fitting TRBD2. The CDR3 runs to 14 residues. CDR1 and CDR2 (germline): SGDLS, YYNGEE. The CDR3 DNA reads TGTGCCAACAGCGATGGGACTAATCAAGAGACCCAGTACTTC. Translation: CANSDGTNQETQYF.

This rearrangement joins TRBV12-3 or TRBV12-4 to TRBJ2-3; TRBD2 matches at 8 bases. Trimming removed 8 bases from V and 0 bases from J; junction bases left unmatched: 4. This CDR3 spans 14 amino acids. The CDR3 sequence: CASLSGRSTDTQYF. DNA of the CDR3: TGTGCCAGCTTAAGCGGGAGAAGCACAGATACGCAGTATTTT.

The J gene is TRBJ2-5, the V gene TRBV7-2, with TRBD2 matching over 14 bases. The CDR3 length is 18 residues. CDR1 SGHTA and CDR2 FQGNSA come from the germline V gene. J was trimmed by 1 base and V by 2 bases; bases with no gene match: 6. DNA for the CDR3: TGTGCCAGCAGCTTACCCCGACTAGCGGGGGGGGCCCAAGAGACCCAGTACTTC. Translating gives CASSLPRLAGGAQETQYF.

DNA for the CDR3: TGCAGTCGAAGGCCAAGGAGCACAGATACGCAGTATTTT. Translated: CSRRPRSTDTQYF. This chain links TRBV20-1 with TRBJ2-3, with no clear D. The CDR3 spans 13 residues. V was shortened by 8 bases and J by 0 bases, with 12 bases between the two germline ends. The germline gives CDR1 DFQATT, CDR2 SNEGSKA (reference sequence).

This chain connects TRBV11-2 to TRBJ1-2, with unresolved D. Germline CDR1 reads SGHAT; CDR2 reads FQNNGV. V lost 4 bases, J lost 3 bases, and 9 bases lay in between. The CDR3 totals 13 residues. The CDR3 DNA reads as TGTGCCAGCAGCTCCGGGATCCACTATGGCTACACCTTC. This gives the protein CASSSGIHYGYTF.